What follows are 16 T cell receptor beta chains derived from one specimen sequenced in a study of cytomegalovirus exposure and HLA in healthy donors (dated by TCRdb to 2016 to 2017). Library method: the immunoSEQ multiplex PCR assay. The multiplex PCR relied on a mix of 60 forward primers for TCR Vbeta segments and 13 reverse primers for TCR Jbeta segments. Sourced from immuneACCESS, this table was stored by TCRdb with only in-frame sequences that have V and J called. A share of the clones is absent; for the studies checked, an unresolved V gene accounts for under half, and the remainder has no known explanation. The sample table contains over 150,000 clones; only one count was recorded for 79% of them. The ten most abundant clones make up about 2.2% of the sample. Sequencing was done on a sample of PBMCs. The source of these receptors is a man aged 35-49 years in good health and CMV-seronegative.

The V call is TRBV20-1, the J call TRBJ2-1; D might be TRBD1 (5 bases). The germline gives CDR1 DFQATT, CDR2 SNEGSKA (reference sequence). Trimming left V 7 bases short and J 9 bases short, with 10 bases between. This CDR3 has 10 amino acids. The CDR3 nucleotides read TGCAGTGTTAGCAGGGTTGAGCAGTTCTTC. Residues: CSVSRVEQFF.

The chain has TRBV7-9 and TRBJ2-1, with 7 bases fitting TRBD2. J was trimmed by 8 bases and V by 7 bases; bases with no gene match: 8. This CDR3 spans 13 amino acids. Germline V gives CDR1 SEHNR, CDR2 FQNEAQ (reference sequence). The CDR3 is CASMGRESDEQFF. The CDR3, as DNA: TGTGCCAGCATGGGGCGGGAGTCCGATGAGCAGTTCTTC. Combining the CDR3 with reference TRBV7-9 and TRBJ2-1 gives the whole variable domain DTGVSQNPRHKITKRGQNVTFRCDPISEHNRLYWYRQTLGQGPEFLTYFQNEAQLEKSRLLSDRFSAERPKGSFSTLEIQRTEQGDSAMYLCASMGRESDEQFFGPGTRLTVL.

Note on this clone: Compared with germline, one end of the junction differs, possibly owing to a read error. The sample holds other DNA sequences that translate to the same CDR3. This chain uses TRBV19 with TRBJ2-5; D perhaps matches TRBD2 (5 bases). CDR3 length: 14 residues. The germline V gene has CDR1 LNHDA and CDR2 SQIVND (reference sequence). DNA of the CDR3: TGTGCCAGTAGTAGCCCGGGGAGACAAGAGACTCAGTACTTC. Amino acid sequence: CASSSPGRQETQYF.

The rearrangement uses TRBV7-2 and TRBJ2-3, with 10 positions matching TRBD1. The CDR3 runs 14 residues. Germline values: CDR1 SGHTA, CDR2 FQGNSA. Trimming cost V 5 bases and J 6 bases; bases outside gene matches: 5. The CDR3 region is CASSLDRGLDTQYF. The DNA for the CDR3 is TGTGCCAGCAGCCTCGACAGGGGGCTTGATACGCAGTATTTT.

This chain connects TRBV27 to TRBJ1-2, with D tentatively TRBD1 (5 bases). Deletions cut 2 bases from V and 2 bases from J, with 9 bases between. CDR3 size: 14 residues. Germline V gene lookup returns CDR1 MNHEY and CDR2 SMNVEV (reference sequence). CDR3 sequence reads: CASSLRQGNYGYTF. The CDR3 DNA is TGTGCCAGCAGTTTACGGCAGGGCAACTATGGCTACACCTTC.

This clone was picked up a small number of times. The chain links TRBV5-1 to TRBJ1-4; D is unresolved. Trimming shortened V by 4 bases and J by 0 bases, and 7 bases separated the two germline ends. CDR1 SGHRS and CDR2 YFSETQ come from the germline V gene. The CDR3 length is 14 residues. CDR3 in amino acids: CASSRDATNEKLFF. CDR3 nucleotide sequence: TGCGCCAGCAGCCGGGATGCAACTAATGAAAAACTGTTTTTT.

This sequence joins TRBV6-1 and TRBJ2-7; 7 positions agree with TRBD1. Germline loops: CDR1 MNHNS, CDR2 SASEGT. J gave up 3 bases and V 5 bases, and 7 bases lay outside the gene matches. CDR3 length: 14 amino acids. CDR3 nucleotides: TGTGCCAGCAGTTATACCGGGACAGACTACGAGCAGTACTTC. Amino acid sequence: CASSYTGTDYEQYF.

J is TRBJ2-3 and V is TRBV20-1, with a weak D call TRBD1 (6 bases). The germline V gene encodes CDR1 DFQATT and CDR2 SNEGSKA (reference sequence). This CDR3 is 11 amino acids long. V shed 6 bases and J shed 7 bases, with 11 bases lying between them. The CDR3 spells CSAGGLNTQYF. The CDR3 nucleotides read TGCAGTGCAGGGGGTCTGAATACGCAGTATTTT.

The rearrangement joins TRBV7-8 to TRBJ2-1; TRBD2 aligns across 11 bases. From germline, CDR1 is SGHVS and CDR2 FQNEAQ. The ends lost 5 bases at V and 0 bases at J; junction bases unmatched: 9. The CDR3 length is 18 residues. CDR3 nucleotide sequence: TGTGCCAGCAGCGTAACCGGGACTAGCGGATACTCCTACAATGAGCAGTTCTTC. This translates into CASSVTGTSGYSYNEQFF.

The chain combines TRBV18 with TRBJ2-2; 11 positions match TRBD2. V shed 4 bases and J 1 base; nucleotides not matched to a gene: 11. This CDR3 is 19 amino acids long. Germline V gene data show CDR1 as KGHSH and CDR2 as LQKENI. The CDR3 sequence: CASSLSSSSGRKNTGELFF. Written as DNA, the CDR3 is TGTGCCAGCTCACTCTCGAGTTCTAGCGGGAGGAAGAACACCGGGGAGCTGTTTTTT.

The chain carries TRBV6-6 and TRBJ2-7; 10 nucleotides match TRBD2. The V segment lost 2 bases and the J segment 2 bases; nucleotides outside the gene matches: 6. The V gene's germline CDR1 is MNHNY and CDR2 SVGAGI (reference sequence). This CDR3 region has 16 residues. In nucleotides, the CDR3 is TGTGCCAGCAGTTACAGACCGGGACTAGCGACCTACGAGCAGTACTTC. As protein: CASSYRPGLATYEQYF.

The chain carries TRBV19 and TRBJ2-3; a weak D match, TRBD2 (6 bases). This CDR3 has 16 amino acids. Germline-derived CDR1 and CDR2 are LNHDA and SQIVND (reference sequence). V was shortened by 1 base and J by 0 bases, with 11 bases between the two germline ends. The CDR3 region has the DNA TGTGCCAGTAGTATAGGACTAGACCCGAGCACAGATACGCAGTATTTT. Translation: CASSIGLDPSTDTQYF.

The DNA of the CDR3 is TGTGCCTGGAGTTGGGCAAGGGGCGGCGGGGAGCTGTTTTTT. Translated: CAWSWARGGGELFF. The chain is built from TRBV30 and TRBJ2-2, with D perhaps TRBD1 (5 bases). Deletions cut 2 bases from V and 7 bases from J, with 14 bases between. The CDR3 loop spans 14 amino acids. Germline V gene lookup returns CDR1 GTSNPN and CDR2 SVGIG (reference sequence).

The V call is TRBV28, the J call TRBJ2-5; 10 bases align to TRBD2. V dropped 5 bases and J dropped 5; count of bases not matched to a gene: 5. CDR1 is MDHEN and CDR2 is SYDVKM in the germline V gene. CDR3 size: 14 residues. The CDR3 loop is CASSLTSGDETQYF. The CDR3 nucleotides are TGTGCCAGCAGTCTCACTAGCGGGGACGAGACCCAGTACTTC. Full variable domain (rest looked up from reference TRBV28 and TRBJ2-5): DVKVTQSSRYLVKRTGEKVFLECVQDMDHENMFWYRQDPGLGLRLIYFSYDVKMKEKGDIPEGYSVSREKKERFSLILESASTNQTSMYLCASSLTSGDETQYFGPGTRLLVL.

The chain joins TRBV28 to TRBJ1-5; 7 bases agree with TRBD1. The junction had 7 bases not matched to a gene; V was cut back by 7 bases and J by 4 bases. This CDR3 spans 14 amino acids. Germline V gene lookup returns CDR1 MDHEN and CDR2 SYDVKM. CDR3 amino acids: CASTPGTANQPQHF. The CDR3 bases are TGTGCCAGCACCCCCGGGACAGCAAATCAGCCCCAGCATTTT.

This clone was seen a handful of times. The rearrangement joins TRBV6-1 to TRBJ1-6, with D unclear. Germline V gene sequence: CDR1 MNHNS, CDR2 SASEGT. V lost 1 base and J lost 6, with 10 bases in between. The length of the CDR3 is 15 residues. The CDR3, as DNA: TGTGCCAGCAGTGAAGGGCGGGGATTTAATTCACCCCTCCACTTT. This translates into CASSEGRGFNSPLHF.